Listed below are T cell receptor beta chains from one sample, sequenced in a study of radiation and T cells in renal cell carcinoma. The data were produced by immunoSEQ multiplex PCR, yet TCRdb's version contains in-frame clones alone and is incomplete. The data show 150,000 or so clones, roughly 84% seen once. Sequencing was performed on blood, taken from a patient whose treatment included radiotherapy and nephrectomy. These receptors originate from a woman aged 50 to 60 with renal cell carcinoma. The CDR3 runs from the conserved cysteine through the conserved F or W. Fields, in order: CDR3 protein, CDR3 DNA, D gene, V gene, clone size, J gene. A D gene is named only where the DNA matches it firmly. Not all rows give a size; the values are once, few, many and, for expanded clones, a class.

CDR3 protein: CASSEERDTQYF
CDR3 DNA: TGTGCCAGCAGTGAAGAGCGAGATACGCAGTATTTT
D gene: .
V gene: TRBV2
clone size: .
J gene: TRBJ2-3

CDR3 protein: CAWGPEHPLTYEQYF
CDR3 DNA: TGTGCCTGGGGCCCCGAGCACCCCTTAACCTACGAGCAGTACTTC
D gene: .
V gene: TRBV30
clone size: .
J gene: TRBJ2-7

CDR3 protein: CATSRDYDSRHEQFF
CDR3 DNA: TGTGCCACCAGCAGAGATTATGACTCCCGCCATGAGCAGTTCTTC
D gene: .
V gene: TRBV15
clone size: .
J gene: TRBJ2-1

CDR3 protein: CAISEVVGTPPLHF
CDR3 DNA: TGTGCCATCAGTGAGGTCGTGGGGACCCCACCCCTCCACTTT
D gene: .
V gene: TRBV10-3
clone size: .
J gene: TRBJ1-6

CDR3 protein: CASSQDGSVGQEGYTF
CDR3 DNA: TGTGCCAGCAGCCAAGATGGGTCAGTGGGCCAGGAGGGCTACACCTTC
D gene: .
V gene: TRBV14
clone size: .
J gene: TRBJ1-2

CDR3 protein: CSVVPGDHYEQYF
CDR3 DNA: TGCAGCGTTGTTCCAGGGGACCACTACGAGCAGTACTTC
D gene: .
V gene: TRBV29-1
clone size: .
J gene: TRBJ2-7

CDR3 protein: CASSRGQPYNEQFF
CDR3 DNA: TGTGCCAGCAGTAGGGGACAGCCTTACAATGAGCAGTTCTTC
D gene: TRBD1
V gene: TRBV27
clone size: .
J gene: TRBJ2-1

CDR3 protein: CASSQSRGGPGNTIYF
CDR3 DNA: TGTGCCAGCAGCCAATCCCGGGGGGGCCCTGGAAACACCATATATTTT
D gene: .
V gene: TRBV4-2
clone size: .
J gene: TRBJ1-3

CDR3 protein: CASSSLGQPAEKLFF
CDR3 DNA: TGTGCCAGCAGTTCCCTGGGACAACCGGCAGAAAAACTGTTTTTT
D gene: .
V gene: TRBV28
clone size: once
J gene: TRBJ1-4

CDR3 protein: CASSQDVSGLTDTQYF
CDR3 DNA: TGTGCCAGCAGCCAAGACGTCAGCGGCCTCACAGATACGCAGTATTTT
D gene: .
V gene: TRBV14
clone size: once
J gene: TRBJ2-3

CDR3 protein: CASSIGRGSNQPQHF
CDR3 DNA: TGTGCCAGTAGTATAGGACGCGGGAGCAATCAGCCCCAGCATTTT
D gene: .
V gene: TRBV19
clone size: .
J gene: TRBJ1-5

CDR3 protein: CASSRSDRGRKGRYGYTF
CDR3 DNA: TGTGCCAGCAGCCGTTCGGACAGGGGGCGAAAAGGGCGCTATGGCTACACCTTC
D gene: TRBD1
V gene: TRBV5-8
clone size: once
J gene: TRBJ1-2

CDR3 protein: CASAGSYEQYF
CDR3 DNA: TGTGCCAGCGCAGGGTCCTACGAGCAGTACTTC
D gene: .
V gene: TRBV7-8
clone size: .
J gene: TRBJ2-7

CDR3 protein: CASRFSGGMETQYF
CDR3 DNA: TGTGCCAGCAGGTTTAGCGGGGGGATGGAGACCCAGTACTTC
D gene: TRBD2
V gene: TRBV5-6
clone size: .
J gene: TRBJ2-5

CDR3 protein: CASSLTGGTIYF
CDR3 DNA: TGTGCCAGCAGCTTAACAGGGGGCACCATATATTTT
D gene: TRBD1
V gene: TRBV11-2
clone size: .
J gene: TRBJ1-3

CDR3 protein: CASSIQGNYQPQHF
CDR3 DNA: TGTGCCAGCAGCATACAGGGGAATTATCAGCCCCAGCATTTT
D gene: TRBD1
V gene: TRBV7-2
clone size: .
J gene: TRBJ1-5

CDR3 protein: CASSLYAGGETQYF
CDR3 DNA: TGTGCCAGCAGCCTATATGCTGGGGGGGAGACCCAGTACTTC
D gene: .
V gene: TRBV7-9
clone size: .
J gene: TRBJ2-5

CDR3 protein: CASSETTGGGYEQYF
CDR3 DNA: TGCGCCAGCAGTGAGACGACAGGGGGCGGGTACGAGCAGTACTTC
D gene: TRBD1
V gene: TRBV10-2
clone size: .
J gene: TRBJ2-7

CDR3 protein: CASSLVRRDNEQFF
CDR3 DNA: TGTGCCAGCAGCTTAGTTCGGCGTGACAATGAGCAGTTCTTC
D gene: .
V gene: TRBV7-8
clone size: .
J gene: TRBJ2-1

CDR3 protein: CASSEQGAVNSPLHF
CDR3 DNA: TGTGCCAGCAGTGAGCAGGGGGCGGTTAATTCACCCCTCCACTTT
D gene: TRBD1
V gene: TRBV6-1
clone size: .
J gene: TRBJ1-6

CDR3 protein: CASSTSTGDFYGYTF
CDR3 DNA: TGTGCCAGCAGCACCTCGACAGGGGACTTTTATGGCTACACCTTC
D gene: TRBD1
V gene: TRBV5-5
clone size: .
J gene: TRBJ1-2

CDR3 protein: CASSQWEGRAYNEQFF
CDR3 DNA: TGCGCCAGCAGTCAATGGGAGGGGAGGGCCTACAATGAGCAGTTCTTC
D gene: TRBD2
V gene: TRBV23-1
clone size: .
J gene: TRBJ2-1

CDR3 protein: CASSRTENTEAFF
CDR3 DNA: TGTGCCAGCAGTCGGACAGAGAACACTGAAGCTTTCTTT
D gene: .
V gene: TRBV28
clone size: .
J gene: TRBJ1-1

CDR3 protein: CASSQQAGLAGETQYF
CDR3 DNA: TGCGCCAGCAGCCAACAAGCGGGACTAGCGGGAGAGACCCAGTACTTC
D gene: TRBD2
V gene: TRBV4-3
clone size: once
J gene: TRBJ2-5